This note documents a single T cell receptor (beta chain) sequence. Its matching antigen is unknown. The data belong to a study of Ad26.COV2.S vaccination and SARS-CoV-2 variants. Findings and caveats of the study: Similar non-spike TCR breadth was observed in recipients of vaccine and of placebo.

The assay was immunoSEQ multiplex PCR, and TCRdb's table has in-frame clones only and misses some. The table shows about 680,000 clones, with roughly nine tenths occurring only once. This CDR3 is 14 amino acids long. Germline V gene lookup returns CDR1 SGHDT and CDR2 YYEEEE. The ends lost 4 bases at V and 12 bases at J; junction bases unmatched: 12. Treatment reported: around 19 received Ad26.COV2.S at low or high dose, single or two shots; about five received placebo; per-sample allocation not given. Material that was analyzed had been drawn on day 63 after the first vaccine or placebo injection. The sequencing used peripheral blood, collected in a trial of Ad26.COV2.S vaccine versus placebo. The TCR originated in a person aged 18-65 years who received the Ad26.COV2.S COVID-19 vaccine or a placebo. The rearrangement joins TRBV5-6 to TRBJ2-3; 9 positions agree with TRBD2. CDR3: CASSAAVAGVFQYF. In nucleotides, the CDR3 is TGTGCCAGCAGCGCGGCGGTAGCGGGAGTATTTCAGTATTTT.